The source of this TCR beta chain is a study of T cells in Graves' hyperthyroidism and ophthalmopathy. Hyperthyroidism patients were newly diagnosed, had disease duration under 2 months, and were aged 18 to 65 years. Regarding this clonotype: Its target is not known.

This CDR3 is built from 14 residues. Germline trimming cut 6 bases from V and 5 bases from J; bases unmatched to any gene: 8. Germline CDR1 is SQVTM and CDR2 is ANQGSEA. Broader study findings: Most expanded thyroid clonotypes above 0.001 also appeared in blood.

What was amplified from RNA transcripts were TCR beta CDR3 regions. HTBI primers were used for first-round RT-PCR of the TCR CDR3. TCRdb re-called the multiplex PCR reads with MiXCR, one entry per CDR3 protein. The sample consists of 560,000 or so distinct CDR3 sequences, 46% of them appearing once. The sample comprised peripheral blood or thyroid tissue (not recorded which). The chain combines TRBV29-1 with TRBJ2-5; 11 bases map to TRBD2. The clonotype comes from a woman aged 18-35 years with Graves' hyperthyroidism. CDR3 in DNA: TGCAGCGTCATCCTAGCGGGGGGTCCGGAGACCCAGTACTTC. Protein: CSVILAGGPETQYF.